The 13 T cell receptor beta chains given below trace back to one sample, sequenced in a study of cytomegalovirus exposure and HLA in healthy donors. The primer mix had 60 Vbeta and 13 Jbeta primers. Generated by immunoSEQ multiplex PCR, the TCRdb table keeps only in-frame clones and is missing some. The table records around 150,000 clones, approximately 70% of them present only once. Material: PBMCs. The origin of the receptors is a man aged 35 to 55 in good health and CMV-seropositive.

The DNA of the CDR3 is TGTGCCAGCAAGTTGGGACAGTTGGCCACTGAAGCTTTCTTT. It is translated as CASKLGQLATEAFF. V and J are TRBV6-5 and TRBJ1-1, with 7 bases identical to TRBD1. Germline V CDR1 and CDR2: MNHEY, SVGAGI. The CDR3 is made up of 14 amino acids. Trimming at V came to 7 bases and at J to 4 bases, leaving 9 bases not matched to a gene.

The rearrangement joins TRBV5-4 to TRBJ1-5, with D perhaps TRBD1 (5 bases). The germline V gene encodes CDR1 SGHNT and CDR2 YYREEE (reference sequence). V was clipped by 2 bases and J by 12 bases, with 15 bases between them. The CDR3 loop spans 13 amino acids. DNA of the CDR3: TGTGCCAGCAGCTTAAATAAACAGGATTACCAGCATTTT. This codes for CASSLNKQDYQHF.

This clone has just a few counts. The rearrangement uses TRBV5-1 and TRBJ2-5; D is possibly TRBD2 (7 bases). Germline loops: CDR1 SGHRS, CDR2 YFSETQ. V lost 0 bases to trimming and J lost 4 bases, with 19 bases between them. This CDR3 contains 17 residues. The chain's CDR3 is CASSLAGRGALRETQYF. The CDR3 DNA follows: TGCGCCAGCAGCTTGGCGGGCCGGGGGGCGTTAAGAGAGACCCAGTACTTC.

The rearrangement uses TRBV7-2 and TRBJ2-3; D is ambiguous. The CDR3 length is 13 residues. V gave up 5 bases and J gave up 2 bases, with 8 bases separating them. CDR1 is SGHTA, CDR2 FQGNSA, per germline. The CDR3 DNA follows: TGTGCCAGCAGCCGAGCACTCACAGATACGCAGTATTTT. Translating it yields CASSRALTDTQYF. The entire variable domain, with the rest obtained from reference TRBV7-2 and TRBJ2-3, is as follows: GAGVSQSPSNKVTEKGKDVELRCDPISGHTALYWYRQSLGQGLEFLIYFQGNSAPDKSGLPSDRFSAERTGGSVSTLTIQRTQQEDSAVYLCASSRALTDTQYFGPGTRLTVL.

The chain links TRBV7-9 to TRBJ1-1; no reliable D call. With 11 bases removed from V and 5 bases from J, the gap between germline ends came to 12 bases. Germline CDR1 and CDR2: SEHNR and FQNEAQ (reference sequence). There are 11 residues in the CDR3. The CDR3 DNA follows: TGTGCCCTCCTAAGTGAGACTGAAGCTTTCTTT. Protein: CALLSETEAFF.

The rearrangement joins TRBV19 to TRBJ1-5; 7 bases map to TRBD1. V dropped 2 bases and J dropped 3; count of bases not matched to a gene: 10. Germline V gene lookup returns CDR1 LNHDA and CDR2 SQIVND (reference sequence). This CDR3 is built from 17 residues. The CDR3 nucleotides read TGTGCCAGTAGTATACGAGACAGGGATAAGAACAATCAGCCCCAGCATTTT. Protein product: CASSIRDRDKNNQPQHF.

The chain links TRBV7-2 to TRBJ1-4; 9 bases are shared with TRBD1. With 5 bases clipped from V and 13 bases from J, the junction kept 14 bases outside the gene matches. This CDR3 comprises 15 residues. Germline V lookup: CDR1 SGHTA, CDR2 FQGNSA. The CDR3, as DNA: TGTGCCAGCAGCGTAACAGGGGGCGCCCCGTTGGGACTGTTTTTT. Amino acids: CASSVTGGAPLGLFF.

The gene calls are TRBV27 and TRBJ2-2, with D perhaps matching TRBD2 (6 bases). Germline-derived CDR1 and CDR2 are MNHEY and SMNVEV (reference sequence). This CDR3 comprises 13 residues. The V gene lost 8 bases and the J gene lost 0 bases, with 7 bases spanning the gap. CDR3 DNA: TGTGCCAGCGCGGGGCCGAACACCGGGGAGCTGTTTTTT. It codes for CASAGPNTGELFF.

The rearrangement uses TRBV4-2 and TRBJ2-3; 9 bases align to TRBD1. The CDR3 is 16 residues long. V dropped 5 bases and J dropped 5; count of bases not matched to a gene: 11. CDR1 LGHNA and CDR2 YNFKEQ come from the germline V gene. As DNA, the CDR3 is TGTGCCAGCAGCTTTTTCCTACAGGGGGCGGGAGATACGCAGTATTTT. Translating gives CASSFFLQGAGDTQYF.

CDR3 in DNA: TGTGCCAGCAGCTCCCGAGGGACAGGGGGACCCGAATACACCTTC. This translates into CASSSRGTGGPEYTF. J is TRBJ1-2 and V is TRBV7-9; TRBD1 aligns across 11 bases. V trimming: 4 bases; J trimming: 11 bases; junction bases outside the gene matches: 12. Germline values: CDR1 SEHNR, CDR2 FQNEAQ (reference sequence). The CDR3 loop spans 15 amino acids.

The J gene is TRBJ1-5, the V gene TRBV10-3, with D unclear. V was trimmed by 2 bases and J by 6 bases, leaving 20 bases between them. CDR1 and CDR2 (germline): ENHRY, SYGVKD. This CDR3 region has 17 residues. CDR3 bases: TGTGCCATCAGTGAGCGTAATGACCCCGGCGGAGGTCAGCCCCAGCATTTT. It encodes CAISERNDPGGGQPQHF.

The chain employs TRBV19 and TRBJ2-7; 10 nucleotides match TRBD2. The junction had 5 bases not matched to a gene; V was cut back by 5 bases and J by 4 bases. Per the germline V gene, CDR1 is LNHDA and CDR2 is SQIVND (reference sequence). The CDR3 is 14 amino acids. The CDR3 region has the DNA TGTGCCAGTAGTCCCGGACTAGCGGCATACGAGCAGTACTTC. Encoded protein: CASSPGLAAYEQYF.

This clone was counted ten times or more. This sequence joins TRBV6-6 and TRBJ1-6; D unresolved. The CDR3 covers 12 residues. Trimming took off 5 bases at V and 9 bases at J, with 8 bases between the two ends. Germline CDR1 and CDR2: MNHNY and SVGAGI (reference sequence). This CDR3 is CASSRGFSPLHF. CDR3 coding DNA: TGTGCCAGCAGTAGAGGGTTTTCACCCCTCCACTTT.